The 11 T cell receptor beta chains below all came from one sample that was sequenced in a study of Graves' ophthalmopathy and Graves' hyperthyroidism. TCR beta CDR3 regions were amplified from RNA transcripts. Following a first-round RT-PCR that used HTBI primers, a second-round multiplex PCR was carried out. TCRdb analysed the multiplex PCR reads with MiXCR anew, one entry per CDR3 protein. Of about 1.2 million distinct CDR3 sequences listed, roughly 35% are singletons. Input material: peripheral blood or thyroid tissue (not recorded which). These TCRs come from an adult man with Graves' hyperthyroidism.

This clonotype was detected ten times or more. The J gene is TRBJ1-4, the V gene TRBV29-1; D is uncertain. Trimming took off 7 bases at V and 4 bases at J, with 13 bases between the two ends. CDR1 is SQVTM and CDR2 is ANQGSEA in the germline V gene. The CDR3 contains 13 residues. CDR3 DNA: TGCAGCGCGAAACGGCAGGTTAATGAAAAACTGTTTTTT. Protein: CSAKRQVNEKLFF.

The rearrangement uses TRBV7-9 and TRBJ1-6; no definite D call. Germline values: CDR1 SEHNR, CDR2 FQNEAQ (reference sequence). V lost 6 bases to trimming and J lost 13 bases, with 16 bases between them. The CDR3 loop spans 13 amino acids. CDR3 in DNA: TGTGCCAGCAGTCCGGACCCACAGTTCCCCCTCCACTTT. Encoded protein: CASSPDPQFPLHF.

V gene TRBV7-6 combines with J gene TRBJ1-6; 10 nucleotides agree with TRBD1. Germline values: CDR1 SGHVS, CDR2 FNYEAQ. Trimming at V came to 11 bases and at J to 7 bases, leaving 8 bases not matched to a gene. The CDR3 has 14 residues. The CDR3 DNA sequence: TGTGCCCGCGGCATGACAGGGGGCAATTCACCCCTCCACTTT. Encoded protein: CARGMTGGNSPLHF.

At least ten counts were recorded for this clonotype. CDR3 sequence: CATSDRDSGAYEQYF. The CDR3 coding sequence is TGTGCCACCAGTGATCGGGACAGTGGTGCCTACGAGCAGTACTTC. This chain joins TRBV24-1 and TRBJ2-7; 7 nucleotides line up with TRBD1. After removal of 3 bases from V and 2 bases from J, the junction contained 6 bases not matched to a gene. Germline CDR1 and CDR2: KGHDR and SFDVKD. This CDR3 has 15 amino acids.

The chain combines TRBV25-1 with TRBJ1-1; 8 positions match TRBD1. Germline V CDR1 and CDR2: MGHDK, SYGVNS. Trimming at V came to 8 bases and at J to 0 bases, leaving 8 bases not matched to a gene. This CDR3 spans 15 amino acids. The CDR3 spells CASVAGDRMNTEAFF. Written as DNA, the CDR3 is TGTGCCAGCGTGGCAGGGGACAGGATGAACACTGAAGCTTTCTTT.

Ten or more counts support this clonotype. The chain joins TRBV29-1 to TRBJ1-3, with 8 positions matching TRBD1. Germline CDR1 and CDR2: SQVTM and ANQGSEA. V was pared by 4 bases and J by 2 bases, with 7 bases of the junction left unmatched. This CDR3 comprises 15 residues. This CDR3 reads CSVVSGQGPGNTIYF. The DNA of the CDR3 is TGCAGCGTTGTTTCCGGACAGGGCCCTGGAAACACCATATATTTT.

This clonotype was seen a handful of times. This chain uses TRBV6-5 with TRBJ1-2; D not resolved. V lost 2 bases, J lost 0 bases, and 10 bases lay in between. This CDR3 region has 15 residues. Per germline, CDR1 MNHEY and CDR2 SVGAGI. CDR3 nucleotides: TGTGCCAGCAGTTACAGCGGCAGTTCTAACTATGGCTACACCTTC. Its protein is CASSYSGSSNYGYTF.

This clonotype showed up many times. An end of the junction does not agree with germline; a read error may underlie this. The CDR3 DNA is TGTGCCAGCAGTGACAGTGATTCACCCCTCCACTTT. Translated: CASSDSDSPLHF. V usage is TRBV4-3 and J usage is TRBJ1-6, with D maybe TRBD1 (5 bases). Germline V gives CDR1 LGHNA, CDR2 YSLEER. The CDR3 is made up of 12 amino acids.

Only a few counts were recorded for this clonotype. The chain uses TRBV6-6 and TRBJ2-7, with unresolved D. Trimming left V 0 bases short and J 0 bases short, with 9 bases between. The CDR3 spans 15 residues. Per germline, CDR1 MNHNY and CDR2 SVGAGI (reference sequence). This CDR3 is CASSYSKLLSYEQYF. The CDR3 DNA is TGTGCCAGCAGTTACTCGAAACTCCTCTCCTACGAGCAGTACTTC.

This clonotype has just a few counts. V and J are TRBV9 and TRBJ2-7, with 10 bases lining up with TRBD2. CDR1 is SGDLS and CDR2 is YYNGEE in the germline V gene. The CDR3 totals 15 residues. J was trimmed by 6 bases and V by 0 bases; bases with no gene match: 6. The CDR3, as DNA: TGTGCCAGCAGCGTAGATAGCGGGAGGTTTGGCGAGCAGTACTTC. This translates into CASSVDSGRFGEQYF.

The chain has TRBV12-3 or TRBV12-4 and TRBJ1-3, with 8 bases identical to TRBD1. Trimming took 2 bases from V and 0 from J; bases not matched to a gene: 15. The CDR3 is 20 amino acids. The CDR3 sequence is CASSLHTGTGTLFSGNTIYF. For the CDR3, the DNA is TGTGCCAGCAGTTTACACACCGGGACAGGAACTTTATTCTCTGGAAACACCATATATTTT.